These 8 T cell receptor beta chains came from one sample sequenced in a study of blood T cell repertoires in COVID-19. Libraries were prepared by immunoSEQ multiplex PCR; TCRdb keeps only in-frame clonotypes and omits some of them. The sample lists more than 55,000 clones; roughly four fifths were seen once. The sample was peripheral blood. The origin of the receptors is a woman of 80 years or more with acute or convalescent COVID-19.

With respect to this clone: Other DNA sequences in the sample encode the same CDR3. CDR3 nucleotide sequence: TGTGCCAGCAGTGATAGGGAAGGGGATAGCACAGATACGCAGTATTTT. It is translated as CASSDREGDSTDTQYF. The chain couples TRBV2 to TRBJ2-3; perhaps TRBD1 as D (5 bases). CDR1 is SNHLY, CDR2 FYNNEI, per germline. CDR3 length: 16 amino acids. Trimming pared 3 bases from V and 0 bases from J, leaving 13 bases between. The full variable domain, in which reference TRBV2 and TRBJ2-3 provide the parts outside the CDR3, is EPEVTQTPSHQVTQMGQEVILRCVPISNHLYFYWYRQILGQKVEFLVSFYNNEISEKSEIFDDQFSVERPDGSNFTLKIRSTKLEDSAMYFCASSDREGDSTDTQYFGPGTRLTVL.

The chain uses TRBV5-6 and TRBJ1-2, with 8 bases fitting TRBD1. In germline, CDR1 is SGHDT, CDR2 YYEEEE. The CDR3 contains 15 residues. Trimming took 3 bases from V and 4 from J; bases not matched to a gene: 8. CDR3 nucleotides: TGTGCCAGCAGCTCTCCCGGGACAGGAGGCTATGGCTACACCTTC. Translated, it gives CASSSPGTGGYGYTF.

This rearrangement joins TRBV12-3 or TRBV12-4 to TRBJ1-1; tentatively, D is TRBD1 (6 bases). The V end lost 6 bases, the J end lost 5 bases, and 13 bases lay between the germline ends. The CDR3 runs to 13 residues. The CDR3 spells CASSPPGTTEAFF. In DNA form, the CDR3 reads TGTGCCAGCAGCCCCCCCGGGACAACTGAAGCTTTCTTT.

The J gene is TRBJ2-7, the V gene TRBV14; the D gene is possibly TRBD2 (6 bases). The CDR3 spans 16 residues. V was clipped by 1 base and J by 4 bases, with 17 bases between them. Per the germline V gene, CDR1 is SGHDN and CDR2 is FVKESK. CDR3 region: CASSQGVGLERYEQYF. The CDR3 DNA reads TGTGCCAGCAGCCAAGGCGTGGGACTCGAGAGATACGAGCAGTACTTC.

The rearrangement uses TRBV15 and TRBJ1-2, with D uncertain. CDR3 size: 14 residues. The germline V gene encodes CDR1 LNHNV and CDR2 YYDKDF (reference sequence). V was shortened by 7 bases and J by 4 bases, with 16 bases between the two germline ends. The CDR3 loop is CATKKEEVTYGYTF. CDR3 coding DNA: TGTGCCACCAAAAAAGAGGAGGTTACCTATGGCTACACCTTC.

This clone was seen a handful of times. The CDR3 is CASSFRMGSSYEQYF. DNA for the CDR3: TGTGCCAGCAGTTTCCGCATGGGGAGTTCCTACGAGCAGTACTTC. The chain joins TRBV6-5 to TRBJ2-7; a weak D match, TRBD2 (5 bases). The germline gives CDR1 MNHEY, CDR2 SVGAGI. Trimming cost V 4 bases and J 1 base, with 14 bases left between them. The CDR3 runs 15 residues.

The genes are TRBV15 and TRBJ1-3; D gene ambiguous. The germline V gene has CDR1 LNHNV and CDR2 YYDKDF (reference sequence). The CDR3 length is 14 residues. Trimming pared 4 bases from V and 2 bases from J, leaving 9 bases between. This chain's CDR3 is CATSTLAAGNTIYF. The CDR3 bases are TGTGCCACCAGCACCCTGGCTGCTGGAAACACCATATATTTT.

The genes are TRBV18 and TRBJ2-4, with a possible D match to TRBD1 (6 bases). V was trimmed by 4 bases and J by 0 bases, leaving 22 bases between them. Germline V gene lookup returns CDR1 KGHSH and CDR2 LQKENI. This CDR3 has 19 amino acids. The CDR3 loop reads CASSRTGQTNLIAKNIQYF. DNA of the CDR3: TGTGCCAGCTCACGGACCGGACAGACCAATCTAATAGCCAAAAACATTCAGTACTTC.